This T cell receptor beta chain came from a study of graft-versus-host responses after intestinal transplantation. In the study overall: Those transplanted obtained multivisceral, liver-intestinal, or isolated intestinal grafts. Points from the study as a whole: Among recipient marrow samples, GvH clones were found; some appeared first in ileum or blood. Declining HvG levels early post-transplant were linked to peak circulating GvH clone levels. Allograft clonal ratios (graft-versus-host to host-versus-graft) were high in patients who had graft-donor T cell macrochimerism.

The germline V gene encodes CDR1 LNHDA and CDR2 SQIVND (reference sequence). V shed 7 bases and J 6 bases; nucleotides not matched to a gene: 14. The CDR3 is 15 amino acids. TCRdb's copy holds only in-frame clones and misses some; the assay was immunoSEQ multiplex PCR. The sample has over 10,000 clones; under 95% are singletons. As for this clone: What it binds is not known.

Sequenced material: PBMCs, taken about 34 months after intestinal transplantation. The V gene is TRBV19, the J gene TRBJ1-1, with 7 positions matching TRBD1. This TCR was sampled from a human patient who received an intestinal transplant, so some T cells may come from the graft donor. The CDR3 coding sequence is TGTGCCAGTACGGGAAAGGGGGGGCAGGGGGCTGAAGCTTTCTTT. Encoded protein: CASTGKGGQGAEAFF.